A selection of T cell receptor beta chains follows, all from one sample in a study of neurological immune-mediated disorders. Each CDR3 protein is one row after TCRdb ran MiXCR on the 5' RACE reads. This sample has around 62,000 distinct CDR3 sequences; around 4% occur once, and the top ten carry approximately 2.7%. Sequenced sample: PBMCs. The source is a man between 45 and 60 years old with multiple sclerosis. The CDR3 runs from the conserved cysteine through the conserved F or W. D genes are given only for firm matches. Only some rows state a clone size, as once, few, many or a class for expanded clones.

D gene,clone size,J gene,V gene,CDR3 protein,CDR3 DNA
TRBD1,many,TRBJ1-1,TRBV13,CASNVGQMNTEAFF,TGTGCCAGCAACGTGGGACAGATGAACACTGAAGCTTTCTTT
TRBD2,many,TRBJ2-3,TRBV6-5,CASSPGTSGGAPPDTQYF,TGTGCCAGCAGTCCCGGGACTAGCGGGGGGGCGCCCCCAGATACGCAGTATTTT
.,many,TRBJ1-2,TRBV27,CASRHGSDYGYTF,TGTGCCAGCAGACACGGGTCGGACTATGGCTACACCTTC
.,few,TRBJ2-2,TRBV27,CASSFRGFGELFF,TGTGCCAGCAGTTTTAGGGGGTTCGGGGAGCTGTTTTTT
.,many,TRBJ2-3,TRBV2,CASSEGPSPRNRALTDTQYF,TGTGCCAGCAGTGAAGGCCCCTCCCCAAGGAACAGGGCACTCACAGATACGCAGTATTTT
.,many,TRBJ2-3,TRBV29-1,CSVEDRGAHSDTQYF,TGCAGCGTTGAAGATCGGGGGGCGCATTCAGATACGCAGTATTTT
TRBD1,many,TRBJ2-3,TRBV27,CASILTGTAEDTQYF,TGTGCCAGCATTCTGACCGGGACAGCGGAAGATACGCAGTATTTT
TRBD2,many,TRBJ2-3,TRBV5-1,CASSVTPGGDTQYF,TGCGCCAGCAGCGTCACTCCGGGAGGGGATACGCAGTATTTT
TRBD2,many,TRBJ2-1,TRBV20-1,CSARDFSGGPNEQFF,TGCAGTGCTAGAGATTTTAGCGGGGGCCCCAATGAGCAGTTCTTC
.,many,TRBJ1-1,TRBV9,CASSETVRGGTEAFF,TGTGCCAGCTCCGAGACGGTTAGGGGTGGCACTGAAGCTTTCTTT
.,.,TRBJ1-5,TRBV12-3/TRBV12-4,CASSQTRAKPQNF,TGTGCCAGCAGTCAAACTAGGGCTAAGCCCCAGAATTTT
.,.,TRBJ1-5,TRBV20-1,CSARDGGAVGQPQHF,TGCAGTGCTAGAGATGGTGGGGCCGTGGGGCAGCCCCAGCATTTT
.,few,TRBJ1-1,TRBV6-2/TRBV6-3,CASSPDLDTEAFF,TGTGCCAGCAGTCCGGACCTTGACACTGAAGCTTTCTTT